The 10 T cell receptor beta chains given below trace back to one sample, sequenced in a study of T-cell reconstitution after alpha-beta-depleted transplantation in children. Unique molecular identifiers were incorporated during preparation of the TCRbeta library. A single record per CDR3 protein comes from TCRdb applying MiXCR to the PCR reads. The data contain about 980,000 distinct CDR3 sequences, about 30% of them singletons. The specimen comprised PBMCs, mostly from graft donor cells, sampled 360 days after TCRalphabeta/CD19-depleted stem cell transplant. These receptors were taken from a boy younger than two who had a stem cell transplant for SCID, so the T cells may come from the graft donor.

J is TRBJ2-7 and V is TRBV6-5; TRBD1 matches 8 bases. The germline V gene has CDR1 MNHEY and CDR2 SVGAGI. Unmatched junction bases numbered 7, after V lost 2 bases and J lost 1 base. This CDR3 contains 16 residues. This CDR3 is CASSYDPDRASYEQYF. The CDR3 nucleotides read TGTGCCAGCAGTTACGATCCGGACAGGGCATCCTACGAGCAGTACTTC.

This clonotype was seen only a few times. This chain links TRBV29-1 with TRBJ1-5; D call uncertain. The V gene's germline CDR1 is SQVTM and CDR2 ANQGSEA. V lost 4 bases to trimming and J lost 7 bases, with 17 bases between them. The CDR3 spans 14 residues. The CDR3 loop is CSVGDGEPGQPQHF. CDR3 sequence (DNA): TGCAGCGTTGGAGACGGGGAACCCGGGCAGCCCCAGCATTTT.

This sequence joins TRBV20-1 and TRBJ1-6; D ambiguous. Germline V lookup: CDR1 DFQATT, CDR2 SNEGSKA (reference sequence). This CDR3 region has 15 residues. Trimming stripped 5 bases from V and 10 bases from J, with 21 bases between. The CDR3: CSAPVLRGVDSPLHF. The CDR3 nucleotides read TGCAGTGCTCCCGTCCTACGCGGGGTAGACTCACCCCTCCACTTT.

This clonotype appeared many times. This rearrangement joins TRBV5-1 to TRBJ2-3, with unresolved D. Trimming took 2 bases from V and 4 from J, leaving 14 bases between them. The CDR3 totals 15 residues. Germline V CDR1 and CDR2: SGHRS, YFSETQ. CDR3 bases: TGCGCCAGCAGCTTTAGTCGGGCCTCATCAGATACGCAGTATTTT. Translating it yields CASSFSRASSDTQYF.

This clonotype was observed a few times. The chain employs TRBV3-1 and TRBJ1-6; D remains unclear. CDR3 length equals 15 residues. Germline V gene lookup returns CDR1 LGHDT and CDR2 YNNKEL (reference sequence). Trimming cost V 3 bases and J 0 bases, with 6 bases left between them. In DNA, the CDR3 is TGTGCCAGCAGCCAGCGCGGCTCCTATAATTCACCCCTCCACTTT. Translated, it gives CASSQRGSYNSPLHF. The entire variable domain, with the rest obtained from reference TRBV3-1 and TRBJ1-6, is as follows: DTAVSQTPKYLVTQMGNDKSIKCEQNLGHDTMYWYKQDSKKFLKIMFSYNNKELIINETVPNRFSPKSPDKAHLNLHINSLELGDSAVYFCASSQRGSYNSPLHFGNGTRLTVT.

This clonotype has just a few counts. The V call is TRBV12-5, the J call TRBJ2-1; D unresolved. V was clipped by 2 bases and J by 6 bases, with 26 bases between them. Germline loops: CDR1 LGHNT, CDR2 FRNRAP. This CDR3 has 19 amino acids. DNA of the CDR3: TGTGCTAGTGGTTTGATCCCCCGTCCTTGGGCCCCGGAGTCCAATGAGCAGTTCTTC. It is translated as CASGLIPRPWAPESNEQFF.

This sequence joins TRBV4-1 and TRBJ2-7; 8 bases map to TRBD2. With 4 bases clipped from V and 2 bases from J, the junction kept 22 bases outside the gene matches. The CDR3 has 20 residues. The germline V gene encodes CDR1 MGHRA and CDR2 YSYEKL. This CDR3 is CASSRRTGTSQNWGPYEQYF. The CDR3 region has the DNA TGCGCCAGCAGCCGGAGAACCGGGACTAGTCAAAATTGGGGGCCCTACGAGCAGTACTTC.

This clonotype was seen more than once but under ten times. CDR3 region: CSAPGFTGNTIYF. The CDR3 DNA reads as TGCAGTGCCCCGGGATTTACTGGAAACACCATATATTTT. This chain joins TRBV20-1 and TRBJ1-3; no reliable D call. There are 13 residues in the CDR3. Germline CDR1 and CDR2: DFQATT and SNEGSKA (reference sequence). The V end lost 6 bases, the J end lost 2 bases, and 11 bases lay between the germline ends.

This clonotype was seen only a few times. This sequence joins TRBV12-3 or TRBV12-4 and TRBJ2-1; 13 positions match TRBD2. The CDR3 is 15 amino acids. J gave up 5 bases and V 7 bases, and 5 bases lay outside the gene matches. CDR3 bases: TGTGCCAGCACCTGGACTAGCGGGGGCCACAATGAGCAGTTCTTC. Protein sequence: CASTWTSGGHNEQFF.

This chain links TRBV6-5 with TRBJ1-5; possible D gene TRBD1, 5 bases. The V and J ends lost 10 bases and 2 bases respectively, with 18 bases between them. The V gene's germline CDR1 is MNHEY and CDR2 SVGAGI. This CDR3 has 15 residues. The DNA for the CDR3 is TGTGCCACACGACGGGACCCCGGAGGCAATCAGCCCCAGCATTTT. This encodes CATRRDPGGNQPQHF.